This is a list of T cell receptor beta chains from one sample in a study of Ad26.COV2.S vaccination and SARS-CoV-2 variants. This table comes from immunoSEQ multiplex PCR, and its TCRdb copy is limited to in-frame clones, with some not included. Of about 350,000 clones detected, roughly 84% appear once; the ten largest clones hold 3.3%. This sample comprised peripheral blood, obtained in a trial of Ad26.COV2.S vaccine versus placebo. Every receptor here comes from a person between 18 and 65 years old who received the Ad26.COV2.S COVID-19 vaccine or a placebo. CDR3s include the opening cysteine and the closing phenylalanine or tryptophan. D genes are given only for firm matches. Only part of the rows carry a size: once, few, many, or a class if the clone is expanded.

>TRBJ1-1|-|-|TRBV5-1
TGCGCCAGCAGCCCGCCGGGACGCACTGAAGCTTTCTTT
CASSPPGRTEAFF
>TRBJ2-3|-|-|TRBV9
TGTGCCAGCAGCGTAGTCGATAGCGGCACAGATACGCAGTATTTT
CASSVVDSGTDTQYF
>TRBJ2-3|TRBD2|-|TRBV5-6
TGTGCCAGCAGCTTGCTGTTTTTCGCGGGAGATAGCACAGATACGCAGTATTTT
CASSLLFFAGDSTDTQYF
>TRBJ1-1|TRBD1|-|TRBV18
TGTGCCAGCTCACCGGGACAGGTGGCTACTGAAGCTTTCTTT
CASSPGQVATEAFF
>TRBJ2-7|TRBD2|once|TRBV5-5
TGTGCCAGCAGCTTGTACCCTAGCGGGAGTCTGGACGAGCAGTACTTC
CASSLYPSGSLDEQYF
>TRBJ1-3|TRBD1|-|TRBV5-5
TGTGCCAGCAGCCTACAGGGGTACTCTGGAAACACCATATATTTT
CASSLQGYSGNTIYF
>TRBJ2-7|-|-|TRBV7-9
TGTGCCAGCAGCCCGGGACTTCCCCCTCCCTACGAGCAGTACTTC
CASSPGLPPPYEQYF
>TRBJ2-1|TRBD2|-|TRBV14
TGTGCCAGCAGCCCCGGCGGTAGCGGGAGGGGGAATGAGCAGTTCTTC
CASSPGGSGRGNEQFF
>TRBJ1-5|-|-|TRBV11-3
TGTGCCAGCAGCCCCTCGGGCAGGGGAATCCGGCACAATCAGCCCCAGCATTTT
CASSPSGRGIRHNQPQHF
>TRBJ2-1|TRBD2|-|TRBV11-2
TGTGCCAGCCTCCAAGCGGGAGGCAATGAGCAGTTCTTC
CASLQAGGNEQFF
>TRBJ2-1|-|-|TRBV10-1
TGCGCCAGCAGTGATTTTGGGGGCGCTGAGCAGTTCTTC
CASSDFGGAEQFF
>TRBJ1-1|-|-|TRBV6-5
TGTGCCAGCAGTTACCAGACGGGGGACACTGAAGCTTTCTTT
CASSYQTGDTEAFF
>TRBJ2-6|-|-|TRBV5-6
TGTGCCAGCAGCTTCGGTTGGGTGCCCCTCTCTGGGGCCAACGTCCTGACTTTC
CASSFGWVPLSGANVLTF
>TRBJ2-7|TRBD1|-|TRBV9
TGTGCCAGCAGCGTAGATCAGGGAGGGACAGGGACCTACGAGCAGTACTTC
CASSVDQGGTGTYEQYF
>TRBJ2-7|TRBD1|-|TRBV7-9
TGTGCCAGCAGCCTGGGACAGGGGATCCACCACGAGCAGTACTTC
CASSLGQGIHHEQYF
>TRBJ1-4|-|-|TRBV6-5
TGTGCCAGCAGTTACTCCCAGGGCGTAGTACTGTTTTTT
CASSYSQGVVLFF
>TRBJ1-6|TRBD1|few|TRBV2
TGTGCCAGCAGGGGACAGGGTTTAGATTCACCCCTCCACTTT
CASRGQGLDSPLHF
>TRBJ2-7|TRBD1|-|TRBV28
TGTGCCAGCAGCCCCGGGACAGGGGGAAGCTACGAGCAGTACTTC
CASSPGTGGSYEQYF
>TRBJ2-3|-|-|TRBV4-3
TGCGCCAGCAGCCAAGACGGGTTAAAAGATACGCAGTATTTT
CASSQDGLKDTQYF